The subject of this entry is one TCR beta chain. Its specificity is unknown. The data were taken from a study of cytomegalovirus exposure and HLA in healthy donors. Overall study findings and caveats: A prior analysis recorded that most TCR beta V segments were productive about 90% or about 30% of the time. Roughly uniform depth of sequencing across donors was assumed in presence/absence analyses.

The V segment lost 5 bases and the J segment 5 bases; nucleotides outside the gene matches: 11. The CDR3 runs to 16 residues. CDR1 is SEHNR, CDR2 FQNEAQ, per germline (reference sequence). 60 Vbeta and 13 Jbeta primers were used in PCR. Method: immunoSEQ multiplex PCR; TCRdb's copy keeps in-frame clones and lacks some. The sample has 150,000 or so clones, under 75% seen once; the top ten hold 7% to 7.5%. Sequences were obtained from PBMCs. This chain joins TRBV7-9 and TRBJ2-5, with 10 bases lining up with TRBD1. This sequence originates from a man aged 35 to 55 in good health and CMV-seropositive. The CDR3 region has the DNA TGTGCCAGCAGCCCACGACAGGGGGCGCCCCGGGAGACCCAGTACTTC. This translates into CASSPRQGAPRETQYF.